One and the same sample provided the 11 T cell receptor beta chains below, sequenced in a study of memory CD8 T cells in hepatitis C reinfection. The assay was immunoSEQ multiplex PCR, and TCRdb's table has in-frame clones only and misses some. The sample lists about 43,000 clones; 75% to 90% were seen once. The time point was: late/post reinfection, 12 to 24 weeks after detection. The sorted cells went straight to TCR sequencing with no prior in vitro expansion. Input material: naive CD8+ T cells sorted from blood. The source is a man younger than 30 with hepatitis C virus infection.

The CDR3 loop is CASSLGASTDTQYF. In DNA form, the CDR3 reads TGTGCCAGCAGTTTAGGGGCTAGCACAGATACGCAGTATTTT. This chain joins TRBV28 and TRBJ2-3; possibly TRBD1 for D (5 bases). V was shortened by 2 bases and J by 0 bases, with 6 bases between the two germline ends. Germline CDR1 is MDHEN and CDR2 is SYDVKM. This CDR3 spans 14 amino acids.

Turning to this clone: This sample includes further DNA sequences coding for the same CDR3. The rearrangement uses TRBV7-9 and TRBJ2-7, with a possible D match to TRBD1 (5 bases). Trimming stripped 1 base from V and 0 bases from J, with 7 bases between. Per the germline V gene, CDR1 is SEHNR and CDR2 is FQNEAQ (reference sequence). The CDR3 consists of 14 residues. The CDR3 loop reads CASSLVDSSYEQYF. In DNA form, the CDR3 reads TGTGCCAGCAGCTTAGTCGACAGCTCCTACGAGCAGTACTTC. Variable domain in full (rest from reference TRBV7-9 and TRBJ2-7): DTGVSQNPRHKITKRGQNVTFRCDPISEHNRLYWYRQTLGQGPEFLTYFQNEAQLEKSRLLSDRFSAERPKGSFSTLEIQRTEQGDSAMYLCASSLVDSSYEQYFGPGTRLTVT.

V is TRBV5-1 and J is TRBJ2-7, with TRBD2 matching over 14 bases. The germline V gene encodes CDR1 SGHRS and CDR2 YFSETQ. The CDR3 spans 15 residues. V lost 4 bases and J lost 5; bases outside the gene matches: 5. The CDR3 region has the DNA TGCGCCAGCAGCCTTGGACTAGCGGGAGGCCACGAGCAGTACTTC. This translates into CASSLGLAGGHEQYF.

There are a few counts of this clone. The rearrangement links TRBV4-3 to TRBJ1-1, with 7 nucleotides matching TRBD1. V gave up 0 bases and J gave up 3 bases; unmatched junction bases: 1. The CDR3 has 14 residues. Germline CDR1 reads LGHNA; CDR2 reads YSLEER. The CDR3 sequence is CASSQEGQYTEAFF. DNA of the CDR3: TGCGCCAGCAGCCAAGAGGGACAGTACACTGAAGCTTTCTTT.

The chain uses TRBV10-3 and TRBJ2-3; 8 positions agree with TRBD2. Germline V gives CDR1 ENHRY, CDR2 SYGVKD. This CDR3 region has 15 residues. Trimming at V came to 8 bases and at J to 3 bases, leaving 10 bases not matched to a gene. In DNA, the CDR3 is TGTGCCATCTCTCAACCGGGACTAGAAACAGATACGCAGTATTTT. This sequence encodes CAISQPGLETDTQYF.

In its sample, this clone was seen once. V usage is TRBV27 and J usage is TRBJ2-3, with 16 bases identical to TRBD2. CDR1 is MNHEY and CDR2 is SMNVEV in the germline V gene (reference sequence). V lost 6 bases to trimming and J lost 0 bases; unmatched junction nucleotides: 12. This CDR3 contains 20 residues. The CDR3 sequence is CASSPGLAGGRGLSTDTQYF. CDR3 in DNA: TGTGCCAGCAGCCCGGGACTAGCGGGAGGGCGGGGCCTCAGCACAGATACGCAGTATTTT.

This chain uses TRBV27 with TRBJ2-7, with 9 nucleotides matching TRBD2. After removal of 10 bases from V and 4 bases from J, the junction contained 17 bases not matched to a gene. Germline V gene sequence: CDR1 MNHEY, CDR2 SMNVEV (reference sequence). This CDR3 has 16 amino acids. CDR3 amino acids: CAIPPLTSGNFYEQYF. CDR3 coding DNA: TGTGCCATCCCCCCCCTGACTAGCGGAAATTTTTACGAGCAGTACTTC.

The chain links TRBV29-1 to TRBJ1-2; perhaps TRBD1 as D (6 bases). V was shortened by 5 bases and J by 4 bases, with 14 bases between the two germline ends. The germline V gene has CDR1 SQVTM and CDR2 ANQGSEA. CDR3 length: 13 residues. CDR3 protein: CSVRTVLFYGYTF. CDR3 bases: TGCAGCGTTCGGACAGTCCTTTTCTATGGCTACACCTTC.

In this sample, this clone turned up a few times. In nucleotides, the CDR3 is TGTGCCGCCAGGGTTCCCGAAGGAGAAGCTTTCTTT. Translated: CAARVPEGEAFF. The chain recombines TRBV10-3 with TRBJ1-1; TRBD1 is a possible D gene (5 bases). Between the trimmed V and J ends, which lost 11 bases and 8 bases, there was a span of 18 bases. CDR3 length equals 12 residues. Germline CDR1 reads ENHRY; CDR2 reads SYGVKD.

The V call is TRBV28, the J call TRBJ2-7; 8 positions match TRBD1. This CDR3 contains 15 residues. The trim removed 4 bases at V and 3 bases at J, leaving 8 bases unmatched. Germline CDR1 MDHEN, CDR2 SYDVKM. For the CDR3, the DNA is TGTGCCAGCAGTTCCCGACAGGGGACCTTCTACGAGCAGTACTTC. It encodes CASSSRQGTFYEQYF.

The chain recombines TRBV6-6 with TRBJ2-7; the match to TRBD2 covers 8 bases. The V segment lost 6 bases and the J segment 0 bases; nucleotides outside the gene matches: 4. The CDR3 has 14 residues. Germline V gene data show CDR1 as MNHNY and CDR2 as SVGAGI (reference sequence). CDR3 in amino acids: CASSYSGSSYEQYF. CDR3 nucleotide sequence: TGTGCCAGCAGCTACAGCGGGAGCTCCTACGAGCAGTACTTC.